The sample holds many counts of the clone carrying this TCR beta chain. These data originate in a study of early T cells in non-severe SARS-CoV-2 infection. CDR1 is MDHEN and CDR2 is SYDVKM in the germline V gene. With 3 bases clipped from V and 9 bases from J, the junction kept 8 bases outside the gene matches. This CDR3 has 15 residues. In TCRdb, the 5' RACE reads were re-called with MiXCR into one record per CDR3 protein. The sample lists about 40,000 distinct CDR3 sequences; roughly 4.7% were seen once. The specimen was whole blood. The source of this sequence is an adult who was a healthcare worker with PCR-confirmed SARS-CoV-2 infection or an uninfected control (not recorded which). The genes are TRBV28 and TRBJ2-1, with 10 nucleotides matching TRBD1. The DNA of the CDR3 is TGTGCCAGCAGTTTGCACGGACAGGGGGGAACTGAGCAGTTCTTC. It codes for CASSLHGQGGTEQFF.